This T cell receptor beta chain comes out of a study of CXCR3-negative and CXCR3-positive naive CD8 T cells. Overall study context: Sequencing brought in 130 million or so TRB reads altogether, and each library got about 1.5 +/- 0.3 million. Study-level results: Naive CXCR3-positive cells had TRB CDR3s more hydrophobic than those of CXCR3-negative naive cells.

With UMI labels, 5' RACE was used to prepare the TRB cDNA libraries. TCRdb reprocessed the 5' RACE reads and keeps a single row for each CDR3 protein, giving no DNA. The listing records 55,000 to 70,000 distinct CDR3 sequences. CD45RO-CCR7+CD27+CD95- defined naive CD8+ T cells. Note on this clonotype: Its matching antigen is unknown.

Germline CDR1 DFQATT, CDR2 SNEGSKA (reference sequence). There are 11 residues in the CDR3. The receptor comes from a human donor in good health. Some clones in this sample may be carry-over from other donors' samples. This chain joins TRBV20-1 and TRBJ1-2; TCRdb names TRBD1, which stays unverified in the absence of DNA. The sequencing input was naive CXCR3+ CD8+ T cells from blood. Subset described: CD45RO-CCR7+CD27+CD95- naive CD8+ T cells expressing CXCR3 (TNR3+). The CDR3 protein is CSARGPYGYTF.